Included here is one T cell receptor beta chain sequence, with context. Profiling relied on immunoSEQ multiplex PCR, and the TCRdb table lists in-frame clones only, not all of them. The top ten clones hold roughly 2.9% of a sample with under 250,000 clones, 83% of them seen once. The source of the sample is a study of blood T cell repertoires in COVID-19. As for the study in general: There were acute and convalescent COVID-19 samples, and they came from the United States, Italy and Spain.

The CDR3 extends over 13 amino acids. After removal of 1 base from V and 10 bases from J, the junction contained 5 bases not matched to a gene. Germline values: CDR1 MDHEN, CDR2 SYDVKM. This TCR was recovered from a man aged 45-60 years with active or convalescent COVID-19. Material for sequencing was peripheral blood. The rearrangement joins TRBV28 to TRBJ1-2, with TRBD1 identical over 8 bases. CDR3 in DNA: TGTGCCAGCAGTTTATTAATACAGGGGGACTACACCTTC. Protein: CASSLLIQGDYTF.